The 31 T cell receptor beta chains presented below share a single source sample, sequenced in a study of T-cell reconstitution after alpha-beta-depleted transplantation in children. The TCRbeta library was prepared with unique molecular identifiers. TCRdb re-analysed the PCR reads in MiXCR, keeping a single row per CDR3 protein. Here the sample spans approximately 200,000 distinct CDR3 sequences, approximately 14% being singletons. The sample consisted of PBMCs from the stem cell graft donor, taken from the stem cell graft. These receptors originate from a human donor who donated a stem cell graft to a child with acute lymphoblastic leukemia.

This clonotype was seen ten or more times. The chain couples TRBV20-1 to TRBJ1-2; D is uncertain. CDR3 length equals 15 residues. Germline assignment: CDR1 DFQATT and CDR2 SNEGSKA (reference sequence). Trimming stripped 0 bases from V and 4 bases from J, with 15 bases between. The CDR3 DNA is TGCAGTGCTAGAGATTGGGGAGGTAGAGGCTATGGCTACACCTTC. Its translation: CSARDWGGRGYGYTF.

The gene calls are TRBV5-1 and TRBJ2-7; the D gene is possibly TRBD1 (6 bases). Trimming took off 1 base at V and 5 bases at J, with 13 bases between the two ends. Germline V gives CDR1 SGHRS, CDR2 YFSETQ. The CDR3 totals 14 residues. CDR3 nucleotides: TGCGCCAGCAGCTTGTCCAGGGGAGCGGACGAGCAGTACTTC. Amino acids: CASSLSRGADEQYF.

This clonotype has a count of ten or more. The chain combines TRBV12-3 or TRBV12-4 with TRBJ1-3, with TRBD1 matching 7 bases. The V segment lost 6 bases and the J segment 0 bases; nucleotides outside the gene matches: 8. This CDR3 region has 16 residues. The CDR3 DNA follows: TGTGCCAGCAGGAACGGACAGGAGAGCTCTGGAAACACCATATATTTT. Residues: CASRNGQESSGNTIYF.

The sample holds many counts of this clonotype. The rearrangement joins TRBV10-2 to TRBJ2-1, with a tentative D call TRBD1 (6 bases). Trimming removed 6 bases from V and 5 bases from J, with 11 bases in between. Germline V gene data show CDR1 as WSHSY and CDR2 as SAAADI. This CDR3 comprises 13 residues. CDR3 DNA sequence: TGCGCCAGCAGGAAGGACAGCCACAATGAGCAGTTCTTC. Protein sequence: CASRKDSHNEQFF.

This clonotype has ten or more counts. This chain connects TRBV3-1 to TRBJ1-2; a possible D gene is TRBD1 (6 bases). V was pared by 1 base and J by 4 bases, with 28 bases between. Germline CDR1 and CDR2: LGHDT and YNNKEL (reference sequence). CDR3 length: 20 residues. Written as DNA, the CDR3 is TGTGCCAGCAGCCAAGGCCCGCCTGGGGGCTACAGGGAACTGGGCTATGGCTACACCTTC. This codes for CASSQGPPGGYRELGYGYTF.

The chain uses TRBV7-6 and TRBJ2-7, with D possibly matching TRBD2 (5 bases). V was clipped by 0 bases and J by 1 base, with 10 bases between them. CDR3 size: 15 residues. Germline loops: CDR1 SGHVS, CDR2 FNYEAQ. DNA for the CDR3: TGTGCCAGCAGCTTAGCGGGGTCGGGGTCCTACGAGCAGTACTTC. Translation: CASSLAGSGSYEQYF. The whole variable domain, filled in from reference TRBV7-6 and TRBJ2-7, reads GAGVSQSPRYKVTKRGQDVALRCDPISGHVSLYWYRQALGQGPEFLTYFNYEAQQDKSGLPNDRFSAERPEGSISTLTIQRTEQRDSAMYRCASSLAGSGSYEQYFGPGTRLTVT.

This clonotype was seen repeatedly, ten times or more. V usage is TRBV28 and J usage is TRBJ2-1; TRBD2 matches at 11 bases. The germline CDR1 and CDR2 sequences are MDHEN and SYDVKM. This CDR3 contains 17 residues. The J segment lost 8 bases and the V segment lost 5 bases, leaving 14 bases of the junction unmatched. CDR3 coding DNA: TGTGCCAGCAGTCCCCTTGGGCTAGCGGGGGGAGGCCATGAGCAGTTCTTC. Protein product: CASSPLGLAGGGHEQFF.

This chain links TRBV20-1 with TRBJ2-3, with D hard to call. V lost 0 bases to trimming and J lost 0 bases, with 7 bases between them. The CDR3 has 14 amino acids. Germline CDR1 and CDR2: DFQATT and SNEGSKA (reference sequence). CDR3 coding DNA: TGCAGTGCTAGAGATAGTCCGAGCACAGATACGCAGTATTTT. Its translation is CSARDSPSTDTQYF.

This chain's CDR3 is CASSLADRVSYNEQFF. Here the CDR3 DNA reads TGCGCCAGCAGCTTGGCGGACAGGGTCTCCTACAATGAGCAGTTCTTC. The chain carries TRBV5-1 and TRBJ2-1; the match to TRBD1 covers 8 bases. V dropped 0 bases and J dropped 0; count of bases not matched to a gene: 2. Germline V gene lookup returns CDR1 SGHRS and CDR2 YFSETQ. The CDR3 totals 16 residues.

This clonotype was picked up many times. This chain uses TRBV20-1 with TRBJ2-1; D not resolved. The ends were cut back, 1 base at V and 5 bases at J, with 6 bases in the middle. CDR3 size: 12 residues. Looked up from germline, CDR1 is DFQATT and CDR2 is SNEGSKA (reference sequence). CDR3 in amino acids: CSARALNNEQFF. Written as DNA, the CDR3 is TGCAGTGCTAGAGCCCTCAACAATGAGCAGTTCTTC.

This clonotype was observed many times. V usage is TRBV12-3 or TRBV12-4 and J usage is TRBJ2-3; TRBD2 matches 7 bases. The length of the CDR3 is 15 residues. The J segment lost 3 bases and the V segment lost 6 bases, leaving 9 bases of the junction unmatched. The CDR3 loop is CASRTLRGRTDTQYF. As DNA, the CDR3 is TGTGCCAGCAGAACGCTTCGCGGGAGAACAGATACGCAGTATTTT.

This clonotype was detected ten times or more. The CDR3 protein is CASKQPRDRGSLNTEAFF. The CDR3 DNA follows: TGCGCCAGCAAGCAACCCCGGGACAGGGGTTCCTTGAACACTGAAGCTTTCTTT. This sequence joins TRBV10-2 and TRBJ1-1; 10 nucleotides agree with TRBD1. In germline, CDR1 is WSHSY, CDR2 SAAADI. The CDR3 spans 18 residues. V was pared by 7 bases and J by 0 bases, with 14 bases of the junction left unmatched.

This clonotype occurred many times. The chain has TRBV20-1 and TRBJ2-3; D might be TRBD2 (6 bases). This CDR3 comprises 15 residues. CDR1 is DFQATT and CDR2 is SNEGSKA in the germline V gene (reference sequence). V was shortened by 1 base and J by 3 bases, with 14 bases between the two germline ends. The DNA of the CDR3 is TGCAGTGCTAGAGGCCTTCTAGCGCGAACAGATACGCAGTATTTT. It encodes CSARGLLARTDTQYF.

This clonotype was recorded at least ten times. The chain recombines TRBV29-1 with TRBJ2-1; a possible D gene is TRBD2 (6 bases). The CDR3 is made up of 15 amino acids. The V gene lost 3 bases and the J gene lost 6 bases, with 18 bases spanning the gap. Germline V CDR1 and CDR2: SQVTM, ANQGSEA. The CDR3 DNA reads as TGCAGCGTTGAGGGCGGGACCCGGTGGGGCAATGAGCAGTTCTTC. Amino acids: CSVEGGTRWGNEQFF.

This clonotype was detected a few times. The CDR3 spells CSAKTGGTNYGYTF. The CDR3 bases are TGCAGTGCTAAGACAGGGGGTACTAACTATGGCTACACCTTC. The chain is built from TRBV20-1 and TRBJ1-2, with TRBD1 matching over 9 bases. Trimming cost V 4 bases and J 0 bases; bases outside gene matches: 3. Germline lookup yields CDR1 DFQATT and CDR2 SNEGSKA (reference sequence). The CDR3 has 14 amino acids.

This clonotype was found many times. This sequence joins TRBV18 and TRBJ2-4; D is unresolved. There are 15 residues in the CDR3. Trimming pared 6 bases from V and 1 base from J, leaving 13 bases between. Looked up from germline, CDR1 is KGHSH and CDR2 is LQKENI. The CDR3 region has the DNA TGTGCCAGCTCCCATGCGACGAACGCCAAAAACATTCAGTACTTC. The encoded protein is CASSHATNAKNIQYF.

This clonotype was seen ten or more times. This sequence joins TRBV5-1 and TRBJ2-5; 16 bases fit TRBD2. Germline CDR1 is SGHRS and CDR2 is YFSETQ. The CDR3 is 17 amino acids. J was trimmed by 4 bases and V by 2 bases; bases with no gene match: 5. The CDR3 reads CASSFGTSGRVRETQYF. In DNA form, the CDR3 reads TGCGCCAGCAGCTTCGGGACTAGCGGGAGGGTCCGAGAGACCCAGTACTTC.

Ten or more counts support this clonotype. The chain recombines TRBV5-1 with TRBJ2-7, with 11 bases lining up with TRBD2. This CDR3 spans 15 amino acids. Germline assignment: CDR1 SGHRS and CDR2 YFSETQ. The junction had 9 bases not matched to a gene; V was cut back by 4 bases and J by 6 bases. Here the CDR3 reads CASSLTSGTVGEQYF. CDR3 DNA sequence: TGCGCCAGCAGCCTGACTAGCGGGACGGTAGGCGAGCAGTACTTC.

At least ten counts were recorded for this clonotype. The chain is built from TRBV4-2 and TRBJ2-1; TRBD2 matches at 7 bases. CDR1 LGHNA and CDR2 YNFKEQ come from the germline V gene. The V gene end was trimmed by 4 bases and the J gene end by 6 bases; junction bases not matched to a gene: 9. The CDR3 consists of 15 residues. CDR3 bases: TGTGCCAGCAGCCGCACCGGGACTACGACCAATGAGCAGTTCTTC. Translated: CASSRTGTTTNEQFF.

The V and J genes are TRBV6-5 and TRBJ2-2; 7 bases are a match to TRBD2. The CDR3 extends over 17 amino acids. V was pared by 0 bases and J by 4 bases, with 8 bases of the junction left unmatched. Germline V gene lookup returns CDR1 MNHEY and CDR2 SVGAGI. The DNA of the CDR3 is TGTGCCAGCAGTTACTCTAGGTCAGCGGGACGCACCGGGGAGCTGTTTTTT. Amino acids: CASSYSRSAGRTGELFF.

V usage is TRBV7-9 and J usage is TRBJ2-4, with TRBD2 identical over 8 bases. The CDR3 is 17 residues long. Losses at the gene ends were 1 base for V and 4 bases for J; bases not matched to a gene: 9. Per the germline V gene, CDR1 is SEHNR and CDR2 is FQNEAQ (reference sequence). The DNA for the CDR3 is TGTGCCAGCAGCTTAGGGCGCCCCGGGGGGGCGAAAAACATTCAGTACTTC. Amino acids: CASSLGRPGGAKNIQYF.

In this sample, this clonotype turned up many times. V gene TRBV20-1 combines with J gene TRBJ2-7; D is possibly TRBD2 (7 bases). This CDR3 contains 14 residues. Trimming shortened V by 3 bases and J by 7 bases, and 19 bases separated the two germline ends. CDR1 and CDR2 from the germline V gene are DFQATT and SNEGSKA (reference sequence). CDR3 in amino acids: CSARRGGPWEEQYF. The CDR3 coding sequence is TGCAGTGCTAGGAGGGGGGGCCCGTGGGAGGAGCAGTACTTC.

This clonotype was seen a few times. The V and J genes are TRBV6-5 and TRBJ2-7, with 9 bases aligning to TRBD2. Germline V CDR1 and CDR2: MNHEY, SVGAGI. After removal of 2 bases from V and 4 bases from J, the junction contained 12 bases not matched to a gene. The CDR3 extends over 17 amino acids. The CDR3: CASSYSKSGRGGYEQYF. The CDR3 DNA reads TGTGCCAGCAGTTACAGTAAATCCGGGCGGGGGGGATACGAGCAGTACTTC.

This clonotype appeared a few times. One end of the junction is discordant with germline, which a read error may explain. The chain links TRBV11-2 to TRBJ2-7, with D tentatively TRBD1 (6 bases). The CDR3 extends over 15 amino acids. The germline gives CDR1 SGHAT, CDR2 FQNNGV. This chain's CDR3 is CASNNRGTGSSEQYF. The DNA of the CDR3 is TGTGCCAGCAACAATCGAGGAACAGGGTCCTCCGAGCAGTACTTC.

This sequence joins TRBV12-3 or TRBV12-4 and TRBJ1-5; weak D call: TRBD1 (5 bases). With 6 bases removed from V and 4 bases from J, the gap between germline ends came to 13 bases. The CDR3 length is 14 residues. The chain's CDR3 is CASRLTGWNQPQHF. The CDR3 region has the DNA TGTGCCAGCAGACTTACAGGTTGGAATCAGCCCCAGCATTTT.

The sample holds many counts of this clonotype. The rearrangement uses TRBV29-1 and TRBJ2-5; possible D gene TRBD2, 5 bases. V gave up 6 bases and J gave up 2 bases, with 10 bases separating them. This CDR3 has 12 residues. Germline V gene lookup returns CDR1 SQVTM and CDR2 ANQGSEA. CDR3 amino acids: CSVGLLQETQYF. For the CDR3, the DNA is TGCAGCGTCGGACTCCTACAAGAGACCCAGTACTTC.

Many counts were recorded for this clonotype. The genes are TRBV4-1 and TRBJ2-5, with D perhaps given as TRBD1 or TRBD2 (6 bases each). V lost 5 bases and J lost 3, with 16 bases in between. The CDR3 has 15 amino acids. Germline V gene data show CDR1 as MGHRA and CDR2 as YSYEKL. The CDR3 spells CASSDRWEREETQYF. For the CDR3, the DNA is TGCGCCAGCAGCGACAGGTGGGAGCGGGAAGAGACCCAGTACTTC.

This clonotype was seen ten or more times. CDR3 sequence: CASSYSEQGGNSPLHF. CDR3 bases: TGTGCCAGCAGTTACTCTGAACAGGGTGGGAATTCACCCCTCCACTTT. V is TRBV6-5 and J is TRBJ1-6, with D possibly matching TRBD1 (6 bases). Looked up from germline, CDR1 is MNHEY and CDR2 is SVGAGI. The length of the CDR3 is 16 residues. V was clipped by 0 bases and J by 7 bases, with 13 bases between them.

This clonotype came up many times. The genes are TRBV20-1 and TRBJ2-7; weak D call: TRBD1 (6 bases). CDR3 length equals 12 residues. Per the germline V gene, CDR1 is DFQATT and CDR2 is SNEGSKA (reference sequence). V lost 3 bases to trimming and J lost 3 bases, with 9 bases between them. The CDR3 DNA reads TGCAGTGCTAGGGACAGCTTCTACGAGCAGTACTTC. This encodes CSARDSFYEQYF.

This clonotype was detected ten times or more. CDR3 sequence: CASSQPTSGRDNEQFF. The CDR3 bases are TGCGCCAGCAGCCAACCGACTAGCGGGAGGGACAATGAGCAGTTCTTC. The rearrangement uses TRBV4-1 and TRBJ2-1; 14 bases map to TRBD2. The CDR3 is made up of 16 amino acids. Trimming cost V 2 bases and J 5 bases; bases outside gene matches: 2. CDR1 MGHRA and CDR2 YSYEKL come from the germline V gene.

V and J are TRBV12-3 or TRBV12-4 and TRBJ1-5; weak D call: TRBD1 (5 bases). CDR3 length: 13 residues. The V end lost 7 bases, the J end lost 2 bases, and 9 bases lay between the germline ends. CDR3 nucleotide sequence: TGTGCCAGCACCGTGACAGGCAATCAGCCCCAGCATTTT. Translating it yields CASTVTGNQPQHF.